This entry lists 2 T cell receptor beta chains sequenced from one sample in a study of CD8 T cells in ankylosing spondylitis. Findings and limits, study-wide: Made up of eight or nine highly homologous variants, a TCR beta motif appeared characteristic of ankylosing spondylitis blood.

Their antigens are not known. TCRdb analysed the 5' RACE reads with MiXCR anew, one entry per CDR3 protein. The table includes fewer than 550,000 distinct CDR3 sequences, about 5.7% detected once. The sample comprised blood, either unsorted or a sorted T cell fraction (not recorded which). Receptor source: a male donor with ankylosing spondylitis.

This clonotype was seen only a few times. The rearrangement uses TRBV7-9 and TRBJ2-2; possible D gene TRBD1, 6 bases. Trimming removed 3 bases from V and 7 bases from J, with 18 bases in between. Germline CDR1 SEHNR, CDR2 FQNEAQ (reference sequence). The CDR3 is 16 residues long. CDR3 sequence reads: CASSFLNRDIVGELFF. CDR3 nucleotides: TGTGCCAGCAGCTTCCTTAACAGGGACATTGTCGGGGAGCTGTTTTTT.

This clonotype has a count of ten or more. The V and J genes are TRBV6-5 and TRBJ1-3; the D is unclear. Germline CDR1 MNHEY, CDR2 SVGAGI. The CDR3 has 16 residues. Deletions cut 0 bases from V and 0 bases from J, with 9 bases between. CDR3 in DNA: TGTGCCAGCAGTTACTCGTACGGGAGCTCTGGAAACACCATATATTTT. Residues: CASSYSYGSSGNTIYF.